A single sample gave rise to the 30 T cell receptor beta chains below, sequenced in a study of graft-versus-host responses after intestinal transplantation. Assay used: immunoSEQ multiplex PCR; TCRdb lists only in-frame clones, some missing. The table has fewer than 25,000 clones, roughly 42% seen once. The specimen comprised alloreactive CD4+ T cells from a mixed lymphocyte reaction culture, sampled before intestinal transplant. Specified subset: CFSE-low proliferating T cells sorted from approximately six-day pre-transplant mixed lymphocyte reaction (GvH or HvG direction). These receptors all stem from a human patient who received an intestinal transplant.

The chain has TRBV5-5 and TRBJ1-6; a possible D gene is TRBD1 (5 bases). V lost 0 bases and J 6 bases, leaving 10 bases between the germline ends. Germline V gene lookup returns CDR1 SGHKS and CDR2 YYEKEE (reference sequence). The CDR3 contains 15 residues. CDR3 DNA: TGTGCCAGCAGCTTGGGGGGGGGATTTAATTCACCCCTCCACTTT. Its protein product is CASSLGGGFNSPLHF.

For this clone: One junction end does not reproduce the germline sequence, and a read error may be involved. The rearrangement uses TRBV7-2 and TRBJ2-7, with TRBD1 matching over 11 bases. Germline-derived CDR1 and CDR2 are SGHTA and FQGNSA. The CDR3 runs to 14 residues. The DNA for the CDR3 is TGTGCCAACAGCCCGGACAGGGGGCGGAACGAGCAGTACTTC. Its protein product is CANSPDRGRNEQYF.

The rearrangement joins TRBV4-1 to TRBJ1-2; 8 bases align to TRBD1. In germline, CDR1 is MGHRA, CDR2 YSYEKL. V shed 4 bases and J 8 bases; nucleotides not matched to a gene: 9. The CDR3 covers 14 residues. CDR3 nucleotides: TGCGCCAGCAGCCTAACCTCACAGGGGGGAGGCTACACCTTC. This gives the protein CASSLTSQGGGYTF.

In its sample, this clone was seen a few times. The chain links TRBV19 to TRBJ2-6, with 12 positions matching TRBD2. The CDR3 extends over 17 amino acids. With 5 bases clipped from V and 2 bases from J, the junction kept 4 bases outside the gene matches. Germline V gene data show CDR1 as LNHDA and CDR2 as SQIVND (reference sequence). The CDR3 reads CASSPRLAGAGANVLTF. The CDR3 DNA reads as TGTGCCAGTAGTCCCCGACTAGCGGGAGCTGGGGCCAACGTCCTGACTTTC.

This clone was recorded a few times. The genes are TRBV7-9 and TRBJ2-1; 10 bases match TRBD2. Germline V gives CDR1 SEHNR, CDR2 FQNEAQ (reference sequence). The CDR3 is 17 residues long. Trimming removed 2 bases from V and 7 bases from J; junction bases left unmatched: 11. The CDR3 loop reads CASSLSIRRLAGNEQFF. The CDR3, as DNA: TGTGCCAGCAGCTTATCGATTAGACGACTAGCGGGTAATGAGCAGTTCTTC.

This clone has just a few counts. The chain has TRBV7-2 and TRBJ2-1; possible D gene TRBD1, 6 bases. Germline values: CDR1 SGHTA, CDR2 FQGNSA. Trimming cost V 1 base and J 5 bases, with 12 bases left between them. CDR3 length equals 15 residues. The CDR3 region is CASSLEGVWNNEQFF. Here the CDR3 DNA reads TGTGCCAGCAGCTTAGAGGGGGTTTGGAACAATGAGCAGTTCTTC.

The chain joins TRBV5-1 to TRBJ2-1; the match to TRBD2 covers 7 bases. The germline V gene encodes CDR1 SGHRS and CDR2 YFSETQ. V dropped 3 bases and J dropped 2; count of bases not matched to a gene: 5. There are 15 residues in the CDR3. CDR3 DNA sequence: TGCGCCAGCAGCTCGGGTCTAGCGGCCTACAATGAGCAGTTCTTC. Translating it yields CASSSGLAAYNEQFF.

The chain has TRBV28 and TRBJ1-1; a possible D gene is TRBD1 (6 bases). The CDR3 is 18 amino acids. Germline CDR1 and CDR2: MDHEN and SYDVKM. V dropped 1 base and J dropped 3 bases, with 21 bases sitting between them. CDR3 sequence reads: CASSLLAQGSPGDTEAFF. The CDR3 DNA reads TGTGCCAGCAGTTTATTGGCACAGGGAAGCCCCGGGGACACTGAAGCTTTCTTT.

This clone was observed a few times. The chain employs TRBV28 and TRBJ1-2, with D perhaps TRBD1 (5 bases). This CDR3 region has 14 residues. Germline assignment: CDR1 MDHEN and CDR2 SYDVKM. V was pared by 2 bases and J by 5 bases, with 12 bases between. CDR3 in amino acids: CASSLEYRTYGYTF. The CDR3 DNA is TGTGCCAGCAGTTTAGAGTACAGGACATATGGCTACACCTTC.

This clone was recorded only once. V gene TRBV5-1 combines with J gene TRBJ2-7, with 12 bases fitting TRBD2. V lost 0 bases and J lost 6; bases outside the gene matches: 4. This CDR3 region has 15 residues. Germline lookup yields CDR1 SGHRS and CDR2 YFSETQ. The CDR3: CASSLALAGGREQYF. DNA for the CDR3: TGCGCCAGCAGCTTGGCGCTAGCGGGGGGGCGCGAGCAGTACTTC.

The CDR3 sequence: CASSIDERGLQPQHF. The CDR3 DNA follows: TGTGCCAGTAGTATAGATGAGAGGGGGTTGCAGCCCCAGCATTTT. The rearrangement joins TRBV19 to TRBJ1-5, with a tentative D call TRBD1 (6 bases). This CDR3 has 15 residues. Trimming pared 0 bases from V and 7 bases from J, leaving 13 bases between. The V gene's germline CDR1 is LNHDA and CDR2 SQIVND (reference sequence).

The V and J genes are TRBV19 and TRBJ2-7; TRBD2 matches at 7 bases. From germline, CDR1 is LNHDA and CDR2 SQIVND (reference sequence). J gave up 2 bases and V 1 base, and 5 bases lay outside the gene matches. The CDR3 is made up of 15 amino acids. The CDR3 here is CASSIGGRGTYEQYF. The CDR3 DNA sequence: TGTGCCAGTAGTATAGGAGGGAGGGGCACCTACGAGCAGTACTTC.

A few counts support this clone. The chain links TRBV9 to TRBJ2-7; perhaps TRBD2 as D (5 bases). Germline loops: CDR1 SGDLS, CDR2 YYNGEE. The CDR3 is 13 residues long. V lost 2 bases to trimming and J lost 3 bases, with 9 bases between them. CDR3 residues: CASSVGIDYEQYF. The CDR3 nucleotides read TGTGCCAGCAGCGTCGGGATCGACTACGAGCAGTACTTC.

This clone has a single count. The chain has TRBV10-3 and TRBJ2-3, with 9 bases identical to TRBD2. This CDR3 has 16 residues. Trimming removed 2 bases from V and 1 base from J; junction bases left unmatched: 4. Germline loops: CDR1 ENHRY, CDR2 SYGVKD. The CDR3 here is CAISENSGGCTDTQYF. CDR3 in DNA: TGTGCCATCAGTGAGAACAGCGGGGGGTGCACAGATACGCAGTATTTT.

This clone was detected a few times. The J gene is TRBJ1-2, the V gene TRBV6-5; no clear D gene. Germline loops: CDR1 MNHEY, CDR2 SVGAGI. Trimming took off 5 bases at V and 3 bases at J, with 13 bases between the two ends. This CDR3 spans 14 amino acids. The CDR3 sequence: CASSRDERHYGYTF. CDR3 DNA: TGTGCCAGCAGTCGGGATGAACGGCACTATGGCTACACCTTC.

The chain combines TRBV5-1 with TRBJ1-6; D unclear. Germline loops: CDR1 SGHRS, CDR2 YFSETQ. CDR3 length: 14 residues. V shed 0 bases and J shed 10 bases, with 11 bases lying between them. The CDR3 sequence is CASSLDSLASPLHF. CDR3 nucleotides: TGCGCCAGCAGCTTGGACAGTTTAGCGTCACCCCTCCACTTT. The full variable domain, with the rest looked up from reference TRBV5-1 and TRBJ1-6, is KAGVTQTPRYLIKTRGQQVTLSCSPISGHRSVSWYQQTPGQGLQFLFEYFSETQRNKGNFPGRFSGRQFSNSRSEMNVSTLELGDSALYLCASSLDSLASPLHFGNGTRLTVT.

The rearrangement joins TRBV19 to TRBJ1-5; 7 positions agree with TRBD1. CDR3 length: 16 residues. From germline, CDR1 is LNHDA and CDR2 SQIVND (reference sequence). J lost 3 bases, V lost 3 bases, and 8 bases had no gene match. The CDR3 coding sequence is TGTGCCAGTAGTATTAGGACAGGAACCGTCAATCAGCCCCAGCATTTT. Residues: CASSIRTGTVNQPQHF.

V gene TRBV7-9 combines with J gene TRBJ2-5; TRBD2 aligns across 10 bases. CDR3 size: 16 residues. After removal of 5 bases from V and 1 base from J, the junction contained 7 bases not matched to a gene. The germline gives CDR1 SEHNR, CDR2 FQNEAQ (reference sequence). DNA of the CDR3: TGTGCCAGCAGCCCATGGGGACTAGCGCTCCAAGAGACCCAGTACTTC. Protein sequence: CASSPWGLALQETQYF.

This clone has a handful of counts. The CDR3 region has the DNA TGTGCCAGCAGCCCCCGAGAGCCTTTACTAGCGGGAGAAGTTGGAGTCTATGAGCAGTTCTTC. This gives the protein CASSPREPLLAGEVGVYEQFF. This chain links TRBV9 with TRBJ2-1; 11 bases are a match to TRBD2. Germline V CDR1 and CDR2: SGDLS, YYNGEE. Trimming removed 4 bases from V and 8 bases from J; junction bases left unmatched: 26. This CDR3 has 21 residues.

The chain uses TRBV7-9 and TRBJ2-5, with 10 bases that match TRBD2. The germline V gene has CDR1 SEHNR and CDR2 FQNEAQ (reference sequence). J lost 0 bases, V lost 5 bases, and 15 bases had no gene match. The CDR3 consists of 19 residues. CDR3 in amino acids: CASSPTKTWTSGYQETQYF. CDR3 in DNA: TGTGCCAGCAGCCCTACTAAAACATGGACTAGCGGTTACCAAGAGACCCAGTACTTC.

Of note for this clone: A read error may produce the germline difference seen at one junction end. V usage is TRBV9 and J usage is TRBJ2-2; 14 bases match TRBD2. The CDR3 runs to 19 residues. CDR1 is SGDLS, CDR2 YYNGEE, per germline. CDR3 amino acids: CASSEVGGLAGANTGELFF. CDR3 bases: TGTGCCAGCAGCGAAGTGGGGGGACTAGCGGGAGCGAATACCGGGGAGCTGTTTTTT. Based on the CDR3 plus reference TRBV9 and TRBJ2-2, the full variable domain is DSGVTQTPKHLITATGQRVTLRCSPRSGDLSVYWYQQSLDQGLQFLIQYYNGEERAKGNILERFSAQQFPDLHSELNLSSLELGDSALYFCASSEVGGLAGANTGELFFGEGSRLTVL.

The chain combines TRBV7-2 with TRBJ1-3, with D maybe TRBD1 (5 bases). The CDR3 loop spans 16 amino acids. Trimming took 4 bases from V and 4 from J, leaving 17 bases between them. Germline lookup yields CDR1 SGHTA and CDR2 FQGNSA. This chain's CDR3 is CASSWRGLTGGNTIYF. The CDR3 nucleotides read TGTGCCAGCAGCTGGAGGGGCCTTACGGGGGGAAACACCATATATTTT. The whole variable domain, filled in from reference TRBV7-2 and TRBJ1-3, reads GAGVSQSPSNKVTEKGKDVELRCDPISGHTALYWYRQSLGQGLEFLIYFQGNSAPDKSGLPSDRFSAERTGGSVSTLTIQRTQQEDSAVYLCASSWRGLTGGNTIYFGEGSWLTVV.

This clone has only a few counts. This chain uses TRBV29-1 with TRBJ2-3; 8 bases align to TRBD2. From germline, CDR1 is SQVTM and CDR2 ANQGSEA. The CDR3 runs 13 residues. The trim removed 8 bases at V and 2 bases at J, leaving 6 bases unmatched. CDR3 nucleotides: TGCAGCTCAGGGACTAGTTTCACAGATACGCAGTATTTT. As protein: CSSGTSFTDTQYF.

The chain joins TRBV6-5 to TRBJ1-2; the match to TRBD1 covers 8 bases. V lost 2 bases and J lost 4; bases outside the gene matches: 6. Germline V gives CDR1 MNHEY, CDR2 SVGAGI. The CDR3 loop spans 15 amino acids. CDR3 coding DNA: TGTGCCAGCAGTTACGCAGGGGGCTCAGGCTATGGCTACACCTTC. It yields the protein CASSYAGGSGYGYTF.

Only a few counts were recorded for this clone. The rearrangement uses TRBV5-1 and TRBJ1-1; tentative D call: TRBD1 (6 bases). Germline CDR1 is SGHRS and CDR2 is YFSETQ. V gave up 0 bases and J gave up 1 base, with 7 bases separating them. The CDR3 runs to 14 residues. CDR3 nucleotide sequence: TGCGCCAGCAGCTTGGGGGGGCCGAACACTGAAGCTTTCTTT. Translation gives CASSLGGPNTEAFF.

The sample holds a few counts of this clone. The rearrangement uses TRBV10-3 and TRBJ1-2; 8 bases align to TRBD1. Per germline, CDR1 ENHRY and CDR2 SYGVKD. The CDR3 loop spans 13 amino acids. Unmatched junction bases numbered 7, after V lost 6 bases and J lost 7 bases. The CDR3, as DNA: TGTGCCATCAGGGAGACAGGGGACCGTGGCTACACCTTC. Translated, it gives CAIRETGDRGYTF.

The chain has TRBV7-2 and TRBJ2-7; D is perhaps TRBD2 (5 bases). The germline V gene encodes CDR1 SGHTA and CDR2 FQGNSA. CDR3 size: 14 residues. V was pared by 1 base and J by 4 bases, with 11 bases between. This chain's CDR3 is CASSLVGGLYEQYF. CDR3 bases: TGTGCCAGCAGCTTAGTCGGTGGACTTTACGAGCAGTACTTC.

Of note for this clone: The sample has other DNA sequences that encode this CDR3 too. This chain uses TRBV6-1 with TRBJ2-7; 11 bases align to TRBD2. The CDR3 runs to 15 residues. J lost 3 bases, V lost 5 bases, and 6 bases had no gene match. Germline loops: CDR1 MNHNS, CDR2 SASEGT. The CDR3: CASSFLAGGSYEQYF. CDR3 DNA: TGTGCCAGCAGTTTTCTAGCGGGAGGAAGCTACGAGCAGTACTTC.

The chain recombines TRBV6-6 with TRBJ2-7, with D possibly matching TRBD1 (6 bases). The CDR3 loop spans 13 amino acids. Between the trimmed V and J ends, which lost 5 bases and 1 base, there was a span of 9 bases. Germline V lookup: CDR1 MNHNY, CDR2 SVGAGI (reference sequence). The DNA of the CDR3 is TGTGCCAGCAGTCCTACAGGGTCCTACGAGCAGTACTTC. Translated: CASSPTGSYEQYF.

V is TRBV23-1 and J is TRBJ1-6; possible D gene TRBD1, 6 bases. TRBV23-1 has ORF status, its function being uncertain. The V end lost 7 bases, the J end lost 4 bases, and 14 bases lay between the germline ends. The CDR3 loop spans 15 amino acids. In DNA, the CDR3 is TGCGCCAGCACGTCCATGGACAGTTATAATTCACCCCTCCACTTT. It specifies CASTSMDSYNSPLHF.